A selection of T cell receptor beta chains follows, all from one sample in a study of blood T cell repertoires in COVID-19. TCRdb's copy holds only in-frame clones and misses some; the assay was immunoSEQ multiplex PCR. The repertoire includes about 210,000 clones, roughly nine tenths of them detected once, and around 1.2% sits in the top ten. Sequencing was done on a sample of peripheral blood. These receptors came from a man younger than 45 with acute or convalescent COVID-19. Both conserved end residues are part of each CDR3. A D gene is named only where the DNA matches it firmly. Rows give clone size only sometimes, using once, few, many, or a class for an expanded clone.

V gene,D gene,clone size,J gene,CDR3 DNA,CDR3 protein
TRBV18,.,.,TRBJ2-4,TGTGCCAGCTCACCCGACTTAGAGGGAAACATTCAGTACTTC,CASSPDLEGNIQYF
TRBV19,.,few,TRBJ2-7,TGTGCCAGTAGTATACAGACTAATCCCGAGCAGTACTTC,CASSIQTNPEQYF
TRBV5-4,.,.,TRBJ1-2,TGTGCCAGCAGCTTGGTCCGGGGAAGTAACTATGGCTACACCTTC,CASSLVRGSNYGYTF
TRBV29-1,TRBD1,.,TRBJ1-4,TGCAGCGCCCGGACAGGCGCAACTAATGAAAAACTGTTTTTT,CSARTGATNEKLFF
TRBV5-4,.,few,TRBJ1-1,TGTGCCAGCAGCTTTCAGGTGAACACTGAAGCTTTCTTT,CASSFQVNTEAFF
TRBV5-5,.,.,TRBJ1-5,TGTGCCAGCAGCTTGGGCAGGAACCTGAATCAGCCCCAGCATTTT,CASSLGRNLNQPQHF
TRBV30,TRBD1,.,TRBJ1-2,TGTGCCTGGAGGTCTGGGACAGGGGGGACCCATGGCTACACCTTC,CAWRSGTGGTHGYTF
TRBV5-1,.,few,TRBJ1-2,TGCGCCAGCAGGGAAGCGCGGGGGATGAACTATGGCTACACCTTC,CASREARGMNYGYTF
TRBV18,.,.,TRBJ2-1,TGTGCCAGCTCACCGTCGGGACAAAGCTACAATGAGCAGTTCTTC,CASSPSGQSYNEQFF
TRBV5-8,.,.,TRBJ1-2,TGTGCCAGCAGCTTGAATCTGGGGGCGTACGGCTACACCTTC,CASSLNLGAYGYTF
TRBV18,.,once,TRBJ2-3,TGTGCCAGCTCACTTCAGACAGCGTCTAGCACAGATACGCAGTATTTT,CASSLQTASSTDTQYF
TRBV5-1,.,.,TRBJ2-7,TGCGCCAGCAGTCTGCGGGAAGGCGGGGAGCAGTACTTC,CASSLREGGEQYF
TRBV5-1,.,.,TRBJ2-7,TGCGCCAGCAGCTTGCCCTCTCGGACAGTCTCCTACGAGCAGTACTTC,CASSLPSRTVSYEQYF
TRBV5-1,.,.,TRBJ1-5,TGCGCCAGCAGCTTACAGGGCCTCGAGGGTAATCAGCCCCAGCATTTT,CASSLQGLEGNQPQHF
TRBV20-1,.,.,TRBJ1-4,TGCAGTGCTAGTCAGGGCAATGAAAAACTGTTTTTT,CSASQGNEKLFF
TRBV27,.,.,TRBJ2-5,TGTGCCAGCAGCCCCCGGCGGGGAGAGACCCAGTACTTC,CASSPRRGETQYF
TRBV3-1/TRBV3-2,TRBD1,.,TRBJ1-3,TGTGCCAGCAGCCGAAGCCTGGGACAGGGGAGGAACACCATATATTTT,CASSRSLGQGRNTIYF
TRBV5-1,TRBD1,.,TRBJ1-1,TGCGCCAGCAATGCCGGGACAGGGGCCAGCATGAACACTGAAGCTTTCTTT,CASNAGTGASMNTEAFF
TRBV30,.,.,TRBJ2-7,TGTGCCTGGGCTATTTCCTACGAGCAGTACTTC,CAWAISYEQYF
TRBV6-5,.,.,TRBJ1-6,TGTGCCAGCAGAGTCGGGGGGAATTCACCCCTCCACTTT,CASRVGGNSPLHF
TRBV7-6,TRBD2,.,TRBJ2-2,TGTGCCAGCAGCCGAGGACTAGCAGCGAACACCGGGGAGCTGTTTTTT,CASSRGLAANTGELFF
TRBV21-1,.,few,TRBJ2-7,TGTGCCAGCAGCCTGGTTGGGACTACCCTCTACGAGCAGTACTTC,CASSLVGTTLYEQYF
TRBV19,.,.,TRBJ2-4,TGTGCCAGTAGTATCTCGGCGGAGATCAACATTCAGTACTTC,CASSISAEINIQYF
TRBV28,.,.,TRBJ2-7,TGTGCCAGCAGTTTAAGGTATTTCGGGGTTTGGACCTACGAGCAGTACTTC,CASSLRYFGVWTYEQYF
TRBV28,.,.,TRBJ1-2,TGTGCCAGCAGTTTATCCCGCCAGGGTGGCTACACCTTC,CASSLSRQGGYTF
TRBV28,.,.,TRBJ2-4,TGTGCCAGCAGTTTTCCCCGACAGGTACTAGCCAAAAACATTCAGTACTTC,CASSFPRQVLAKNIQYF